The 9 T cell receptor beta chains below come from one sample, sequenced in a study of T cell changes during pregnancy in multiple sclerosis. The table came from immunoSEQ multiplex PCR; TCRdb's copy has only in-frame clones and leaves some out. The sample records about 60,000 clones, about 90% being singletons. The specimen comprised CD4+ T cells from peripheral blood mononuclear cells, sampled in the first trimester of pregnancy. The receptor set was obtained from a female donor with multiple sclerosis, enrolled in a pregnancy study.

The rearrangement links TRBV9 to TRBJ2-2, with a tentative D call TRBD1 (5 bases). Deletions cut 3 bases from V and 1 base from J, with 7 bases between. Germline V gene sequence: CDR1 SGDLS, CDR2 YYNGEE. The length of the CDR3 is 14 residues. CDR3 amino acids: CASSGQRNTGELFF. CDR3 sequence (DNA): TGTGCCAGCAGCGGACAGAGGAACACCGGGGAGCTGTTTTTT.

The CDR3 region has the DNA TGTGCCAGCAGCTTAACTGGACAGGGGATTGAGACCCAGTACTTC. Translating it yields CASSLTGQGIETQYF. This chain joins TRBV7-9 and TRBJ2-5, with 9 positions matching TRBD1. J was trimmed by 5 bases and V by 2 bases; bases with no gene match: 6. The V gene's germline CDR1 is SEHNR and CDR2 FQNEAQ (reference sequence). This CDR3 is 15 amino acids long.

The rearrangement joins TRBV5-4 to TRBJ2-3; possible D gene TRBD1, 6 bases. Trimming stripped 3 bases from V and 4 bases from J, with 12 bases between. The CDR3 consists of 14 residues. Germline-derived CDR1 and CDR2 are SGHNT and YYREEE (reference sequence). The CDR3 bases are TGTGCCAGCAGCTCGAAACAGGGTGCAGATACGCAGTATTTT. Its translation: CASSSKQGADTQYF.

The chain recombines TRBV7-6 with TRBJ2-7; D may be TRBD2 (5 bases). The CDR3 sequence is 16 residues long. Germline lookup yields CDR1 SGHVS and CDR2 FNYEAQ. Trimming removed 7 bases at V and 2 bases at J, with 21 bases between. CDR3: CASTNWGARSTYEQYF. The CDR3, as DNA: TGTGCCAGCACCAACTGGGGAGCGAGATCCACCTACGAGCAGTACTTC. Full variable domain (remainder filled in from reference TRBV7-6 and TRBJ2-7): GAGVSQSPRYKVTKRGQDVALRCDPISGHVSLYWYRQALGQGPEFLTYFNYEAQQDKSGLPNDRFSAERPEGSISTLTIQRTEQRDSAMYRCASTNWGARSTYEQYFGPGTRLTVT.

The CDR3 loop is CALGGALVYEQYF. Written as DNA, the CDR3 is TGCGCCCTGGGGGGGGCACTAGTCTACGAGCAGTACTTC. This rearrangement joins TRBV10-1 to TRBJ2-7; D possibly corresponds to TRBD2 (7 bases). Trimming pared 11 bases from V and 3 bases from J, leaving 17 bases between. The CDR3 is 13 residues long. The germline V gene encodes CDR1 WNHNN and CDR2 SYGVQD (reference sequence).

CDR3 coding DNA: TGCAGTGCCAACAGGGAAGGAGGCTACACCTTC. This encodes CSANREGGYTF. V usage is TRBV20-1 and J usage is TRBJ1-2, with D possibly TRBD1 on 6 matching bases. V gave up 6 bases and J gave up 8 bases, with 13 bases separating them. Germline lookup yields CDR1 DFQATT and CDR2 SNEGSKA (reference sequence). The CDR3 is 11 amino acids.

Note on this clone: One end of the junction is discordant with germline, which a read error may explain. The chain couples TRBV11-2 to TRBJ2-5; 12 bases align to TRBD2. CDR3 length: 17 amino acids. Germline assignment: CDR1 SGHAT and CDR2 FQNNGV. DNA for the CDR3: TGTGCCAGCAGCCTAGAGGCTAGCGGGGGGGCCGTAGAGACCCAGTACTTC. Residues: CASSLEASGGAVETQYF.

The chain has TRBV18 and TRBJ1-4, with 11 bases aligning to TRBD1. From germline, CDR1 is KGHSH and CDR2 LQKENI. The V and J ends lost 5 bases and 4 bases, in that order; junction bases with no gene match: 9. This CDR3 has 17 amino acids. Here the CDR3 DNA reads TGTGCCAGCTCAGCCCCGGGACAGGGGGGTTATAATGAAAAACTGTTTTTT. Residues: CASSAPGQGGYNEKLFF.

This chain connects TRBV5-6 to TRBJ2-7, with 7 bases identical to TRBD1. CDR3 length equals 14 residues. Trimming took 4 bases from V and 5 from J; bases not matched to a gene: 9. Germline values: CDR1 SGHDT, CDR2 YYEEEE. The CDR3 spells CASSTYDRDHEQYF. CDR3 nucleotides: TGTGCCAGCAGCACCTACGACAGGGACCACGAGCAGTACTTC.